The 8 T cell receptor beta chains given below trace back to one sample, sequenced in a study of T cells in tuberculosis. Clones were read by immunoSEQ multiplex PCR, and TCRdb kept only the in-frame ones, dropping some. The sample lists about 25,000 clones, more than 80% occurring once. The sequenced sample consisted of PBMCs. The receptors derive from a donor aged 10 to 29 with latent tuberculosis or without tuberculosis infection. Some clones in this sample may be carry-over from other donors' samples.

This chain links TRBV9 with TRBJ2-3, with 7 positions matching TRBD1. This CDR3 region has 16 residues. Germline CDR1 SGDLS, CDR2 YYNGEE. The junction had 9 bases not matched to a gene; V was cut back by 3 bases and J by 2 bases. The CDR3 loop reads CASSAEGGHNTDTQYF. The CDR3 coding sequence is TGTGCCAGCAGCGCAGAAGGGGGCCACAACACAGATACGCAGTATTTT.

The rearrangement links TRBV19 to TRBJ2-7, with 9 bases matching TRBD2. The CDR3 sequence is 15 residues long. Germline V gene lookup returns CDR1 LNHDA and CDR2 SQIVND (reference sequence). J lost 5 bases, V lost 3 bases, and 8 bases had no gene match. CDR3 sequence: CASSIQAAGGHEQYF. The CDR3 DNA reads TGTGCCAGTAGTATTCAAGCAGCGGGGGGCCACGAGCAGTACTTC.

V gene TRBV7-2 combines with J gene TRBJ2-7, with TRBD2 identical over 7 bases. V shed 1 base, J shed 6 bases, and the junction held 3 bases outside the gene matches. This CDR3 comprises 13 residues. CDR1 is SGHTA and CDR2 is FQGNSA in the germline V gene. CDR3: CASSLDRGVEQYF. DNA for the CDR3: TGTGCCAGCAGCTTAGACCGGGGGGTCGAGCAGTACTTC.

This chain uses TRBV5-4 with TRBJ2-1; 12 nucleotides align to TRBD1. The CDR3 extends over 17 amino acids. Trimming took 0 bases from V and 8 from J; bases not matched to a gene: 9. CDR1 is SGHNT, CDR2 YYREEE, per germline (reference sequence). CDR3 amino acids: CASSLAPGQGAEDEQFF. The DNA of the CDR3 is TGTGCCAGCAGCTTGGCACCGGGACAGGGGGCGGAAGATGAGCAGTTCTTC.

V is TRBV4-2 and J is TRBJ2-1, with D hard to call. This CDR3 is 16 amino acids long. Deletions cut 4 bases from V and 0 bases from J, with 13 bases between. CDR1 is LGHNA and CDR2 is YNFKEQ in the germline V gene. The CDR3 bases are TGTGCCAGCAGCCCAATAGCTGACTTCTCCTACAATGAGCAGTTCTTC. The encoded protein is CASSPIADFSYNEQFF.

This chain joins TRBV4-1 and TRBJ1-1; D gene ambiguous. CDR3 length: 15 residues. The germline V and J ends were trimmed by 1 base and 8 bases, with 17 bases remaining between them. The germline gives CDR1 MGHRA, CDR2 YSYEKL. CDR3 protein: CASSQGVGTGKEAFF. CDR3 nucleotide sequence: TGCGCCAGCAGCCAAGGGGTGGGTACCGGGAAGGAAGCTTTCTTT.

V usage is TRBV10-2 and J usage is TRBJ2-3; 7 bases fit TRBD2. Germline lookup yields CDR1 WSHSY and CDR2 SAAADI. V lost 8 bases and J lost 0; bases outside the gene matches: 5. The CDR3 has 14 amino acids. CDR3 nucleotides: TGCGCCAGCGGATCTAGCGGAAGCACAGATACGCAGTATTTT. Its protein is CASGSSGSTDTQYF.

The V and J genes are TRBV7-2 and TRBJ2-7, with 12 nucleotides matching TRBD2. From germline, CDR1 is SGHTA and CDR2 FQGNSA. The CDR3 runs 17 residues. V trimming: 5 bases; J trimming: 3 bases; junction bases outside the gene matches: 11. CDR3 amino acids: CASSPRWVLAGGYEQYF. The DNA for the CDR3 is TGTGCCAGCAGCCCAAGATGGGTACTAGCGGGAGGCTACGAGCAGTACTTC.